The clone carrying this T cell receptor (beta chain) was seen only a few times. The TCRbeta library incorporated unique molecular identifiers. TCRdb ran MiXCR on the PCR reads and lists one entry per CDR3 protein. Among approximately 82,000 distinct CDR3 sequences, about a sixth were seen once, and the ten largest hold around 19%. The data are from a study of T-cell reconstitution after alpha-beta-depleted transplantation in children. This TCR derives from a male patient between 2 and 10 years old who had a stem cell transplant for acute lymphoblastic leukemia, so the T cells may come from the graft donor. The source was PBMCs, mostly from graft donor cells, collected 180 days after TCRalphabeta/CD19-depleted stem cell transplant.

The CDR3 bases are TGTGCCAGCAGTTTGGGGTTTAGCCTTCCCCACTTT. Translated, it gives CASSLGFSLPHF. The chain uses TRBV12-3 or TRBV12-4 and TRBJ1-6; D unresolved. This CDR3 is built from 12 residues. V shed 3 bases and J shed 18 bases, with 15 bases lying between them.